This entry is about one T cell receptor (beta chain). Its antigen is as yet unknown. This specimen belongs to a study of blood T cells in healthy people across ages. A second PCR, run for roughly 7 to 12 cycles, used a sample-barcoded 5' primer plus a J-beta primer mix. TCRdb redid the calling of the 5' RACE reads with MiXCR, one entry per CDR3 protein. This sample has under 2 million distinct CDR3 sequences, with 30% to 40% found just once. Findings of the study overall: Aged donors had fewer naive CD4+ cells and lower diversity than long-lived donors.

Material: blood. This clonotype was sampled from a woman under 40 in good health.

The CDR3 reads CATSDLKADSYNEQFF. The CDR3 DNA sequence: TGTGCCACCAGTGATTTGAAGGCGGACAGCTACAATGAGCAGTTCTTC. The V gene is TRBV24-1, the J gene TRBJ2-1, with D possibly matching TRBD1 (6 bases). Germline V CDR1 and CDR2: KGHDR, SFDVKD. With 0 bases removed from V and 3 bases from J, the gap between germline ends came to 11 bases. The CDR3 is 16 amino acids.